Following are 24 T cell receptor beta chains from one sample sequenced in a study of lymphopenia after photon versus proton radiotherapy. TCRdb's table, derived via immunoSEQ multiplex PCR, lists solely in-frame clones and lacks some. The sample records 20,000 to 30,000 clones, around 85% being singletons. This sample comprised peripheral blood, obtained from a patient treated with photon-based radiotherapy. These receptors originate from a man between 25 and 39 years old with gastric cancer.

The chain joins TRBV7-3 to TRBJ2-3; D unclear. Germline CDR1 and CDR2: SGHTA and FQGTGA. The CDR3 runs 13 residues. V lost 5 bases and J 0 bases, leaving 6 bases between the germline ends. The CDR3 DNA follows: TGTGCCAGCAGCAAGACTAGCACAGATACGCAGTATTTT. Its translation is CASSKTSTDTQYF.

V is TRBV7-9 and J is TRBJ2-3; no clear D. The CDR3 has 15 amino acids. Germline CDR1 and CDR2: SEHNR and FQNEAQ (reference sequence). The ends were cut back, 1 base at V and 3 bases at J, with 11 bases in the middle. The CDR3 bases are TGTGCCAGCAGCTTAGATGAATCAAGGACAGATACGCAGTATTTT. It translates to CASSLDESRTDTQYF.

The CDR3 DNA reads TGTGCCAGCAGCTTGATTTCTGGGCCAGATACGCAGTATTTT. This sequence encodes CASSLISGPDTQYF. The chain is built from TRBV5-4 and TRBJ2-3; unclear D gene. Trimming cost V 1 base and J 4 bases, with 10 bases left between them. The CDR3 extends over 14 amino acids. Germline V gene lookup returns CDR1 SGHNT and CDR2 YYREEE (reference sequence).

The chain recombines TRBV5-3 with TRBJ1-2, with 7 bases aligning to TRBD1. Being an ORF, TRBV5-3 has a function that is uncertain. This CDR3 spans 13 amino acids. V shed 2 bases, J shed 3 bases, and the junction held 1 base outside the gene matches. For the CDR3, the DNA is TGTGCCAGAAGCTTCGGGACAGACTATGGCTACACCTTC. Residues: CARSFGTDYGYTF.

The V gene is TRBV6-1, the J gene TRBJ1-2, with TRBD1 identical over 10 bases. The CDR3 runs 14 residues. Trimming took 2 bases from V and 7 from J; bases not matched to a gene: 4. The germline V gene has CDR1 MNHNS and CDR2 SASEGT. CDR3 sequence: CASSERDRGGGYTF. CDR3 in DNA: TGTGCCAGCAGTGAACGGGACAGGGGTGGTGGCTACACCTTC.

The genes are TRBV7-3 and TRBJ2-7, with D possibly matching TRBD2 (6 bases). The CDR3 length is 15 residues. Deletions cut 5 bases from V and 3 bases from J, with 17 bases between. The germline V gene has CDR1 SGHTA and CDR2 FQGTGA. The CDR3 nucleotides are TGTGCCAGCAGCCTCAATGGGGGAGGAAACTACGAGCAGTACTTC. This codes for CASSLNGGGNYEQYF.

The chain employs TRBV9 and TRBJ2-2, with D unclear. Trimming removed 0 bases from V and 4 bases from J, with 4 bases in between. Germline V CDR1 and CDR2: SGDLS, YYNGEE. The CDR3 is made up of 13 amino acids. As DNA, the CDR3 is TGTGCCAGCAGCGTAGTGGGCACCGGGGAGCTGTTTTTT. It translates to CASSVVGTGELFF.

The chain combines TRBV11-2 with TRBJ2-7; 9 nucleotides agree with TRBD1. There are 16 residues in the CDR3. V dropped 1 base and J dropped 3; count of bases not matched to a gene: 7. CDR1 and CDR2 from the germline V gene are SGHAT and FQNNGV. CDR3 amino acids: CASSLARDRDFYEQYF. In nucleotides, the CDR3 is TGTGCCAGCAGCTTAGCCCGGGACAGGGACTTCTACGAGCAGTACTTC.

This chain links TRBV27 with TRBJ1-3; D call uncertain. Germline assignment: CDR1 MNHEY and CDR2 SMNVEV (reference sequence). The V and J ends lost 6 bases and 0 bases respectively, with 15 bases between them. This CDR3 is 16 amino acids long. The CDR3 nucleotides read TGTGCCAGCAGCTTAACTGGACTGCTCTCTGGAAACACCATATATTTT. Its protein is CASSLTGLLSGNTIYF.

This chain joins TRBV11-3 and TRBJ2-7; 9 bases are a match to TRBD2. CDR3 size: 14 residues. Looked up from germline, CDR1 is SGHNT and CDR2 is YENEEA. Trimming cost V 4 bases and J 2 bases; bases outside gene matches: 3. CDR3 coding DNA: TGTGCCAGCAGCTCTAGCGGGGAGGCCTACGAGCAGTACTTC. Translation gives CASSSSGEAYEQYF.

J is TRBJ2-2 and V is TRBV7-7; tentatively, D is TRBD2 (5 bases). The CDR3 totals 15 residues. Trimming shortened V by 6 bases and J by 1 base, and 12 bases separated the two germline ends. Germline V gives CDR1 SSHAT, CDR2 FNYEAQ (reference sequence). CDR3 DNA: TGTGCCAGCAGTGGGGTCGGGGAGAACACCGGGGAGCTGTTTTTT. It specifies CASSGVGENTGELFF.

This clone was observed a few times. The chain combines TRBV7-2 with TRBJ2-7, with D possibly matching TRBD2 (6 bases). The CDR3 covers 14 residues. CDR1 and CDR2 (germline): SGHTA, FQGNSA. The ends were cut back, 1 base at V and 6 bases at J, with 13 bases in the middle. CDR3 sequence (DNA): TGTGCCAGCAGCTTAGAAGAAGGGACTCCCGAGCAGTACTTC. This translates into CASSLEEGTPEQYF.

The chain links TRBV6-1 to TRBJ2-5; a possible D gene is TRBD1 (5 bases). Germline CDR1 reads MNHNS; CDR2 reads SASEGT. The V gene lost 2 bases and the J gene lost 2 bases, with 6 bases spanning the gap. The CDR3 runs to 13 residues. CDR3 loop: CASSEYRQETQYF. CDR3 coding DNA: TGTGCCAGCAGTGAATACAGGCAAGAGACCCAGTACTTC.

This clone was picked up one time. This chain links TRBV4-1 with TRBJ2-1, with TRBD2 matching 7 bases. CDR3 length: 15 residues. Unmatched junction bases numbered 4, after V lost 1 base and J lost 4 bases. Germline CDR1 is MGHRA and CDR2 is YSYEKL. This chain's CDR3 is CASSQAGTTYNEQFF. Here the CDR3 DNA reads TGCGCCAGCAGCCAAGCCGGGACTACTTACAATGAGCAGTTCTTC.

This chain links TRBV7-3 with TRBJ2-3, with D possibly called TRBD1 or TRBD2 (6 bases each). CDR1 SGHTA and CDR2 FQGTGA come from the germline V gene. The CDR3 is made up of 15 amino acids. V gave up 5 bases and J gave up 5 bases, with 17 bases separating them. The DNA of the CDR3 is TGTGCCAGCAGCCAGGGGACTCGCCGTGGAGATACGCAGTATTTT. It is translated as CASSQGTRRGDTQYF.

The chain has TRBV28 and TRBJ2-2, with TRBD1 as a possible D gene (6 bases). Germline V gives CDR1 MDHEN, CDR2 SYDVKM. This CDR3 comprises 13 residues. V was pared by 8 bases and J by 1 base, with 8 bases between. The CDR3 loop reads CASAQGNTGELFF. CDR3 in DNA: TGTGCCAGCGCACAGGGGAACACCGGGGAGCTGTTTTTT.

The chain links TRBV11-2 to TRBJ1-2, with a tentative D call TRBD1 (5 bases). The CDR3 consists of 13 residues. V gave up 3 bases and J gave up 6 bases, with 11 bases separating them. CDR1 and CDR2 from the germline V gene are SGHAT and FQNNGV. This chain's CDR3 is CASSFSGGDGYTF. The CDR3 DNA reads as TGTGCCAGCAGCTTCTCCGGGGGGGATGGCTACACCTTC.

A note on this clone: One junction end disagrees with the germline gene, perhaps due to a read error. The V gene is TRBV6-5, the J gene TRBJ1-6, with unresolved D. There are 13 residues in the CDR3. From germline, CDR1 is MNHEY and CDR2 SVGAGI. The CDR3: CASSYNTDSPLHF. CDR3 DNA: TGTGCCAGCAGTTACAATACGGATTCGCCCCTCCACTTT.

The rearrangement links TRBV19 to TRBJ2-4, with D maybe TRBD2 (5 bases). The V gene lost 1 base and the J gene lost 1 base, with 8 bases spanning the gap. CDR1 and CDR2 from the germline V gene are LNHDA and SQIVND (reference sequence). CDR3 length: 15 amino acids. In DNA, the CDR3 is TGTGCCAGTAGTATAGCGGGGTCGGCCAAAAACATTCAGTACTTC. Its protein product is CASSIAGSAKNIQYF.

The genes are TRBV6-6 and TRBJ1-3; D is undetermined. The germline V gene encodes CDR1 MNHNY and CDR2 SVGAGI (reference sequence). V was clipped by 8 bases and J by 5 bases, with 7 bases between them. CDR3 length: 11 residues. The DNA of the CDR3 is TGTGCCAGCTACGGACGAAACACCATATATTTT. Its protein is CASYGRNTIYF.

This chain links TRBV6-6 with TRBJ2-7, with D unresolved. The CDR3 sequence is 14 residues long. Trimming stripped 5 bases from V and 0 bases from J, with 11 bases between. CDR1 and CDR2 (germline): MNHNY, SVGAGI (reference sequence). Here the CDR3 DNA reads TGTGCCAGCAGTCAACCCCCGGTCTCCTACGAGCAGTACTTC. Amino acids: CASSQPPVSYEQYF.

The chain recombines TRBV19 with TRBJ2-7, with TRBD2 identical over 9 bases. This CDR3 contains 14 residues. CDR1 and CDR2 from the germline V gene are LNHDA and SQIVND (reference sequence). The trim removed 6 bases at V and 0 bases at J, leaving 3 bases unmatched. The CDR3 reads CASSWTSDSYEQYF. DNA of the CDR3: TGTGCCAGTAGCTGGACTAGCGACTCCTACGAGCAGTACTTC.

V is TRBV4-1 and J is TRBJ1-2; TRBD1 aligns across 7 bases. This CDR3 is 16 amino acids long. Losses at the gene ends were 3 bases for V and 3 bases for J; bases not matched to a gene: 10. CDR1 MGHRA and CDR2 YSYEKL come from the germline V gene. In DNA form, the CDR3 reads TGCGCCAGCAGCCACACTTTAGGGGGCGCGTACTATGGCTACACCTTC. Translating it yields CASSHTLGGAYYGYTF.

The CDR3 DNA reads as TGTGCCAGCAGCCGACGATTGGGTCCAAACACCGGGGAGCTGTTTTTT. Protein sequence: CASSRRLGPNTGELFF. The chain is built from TRBV5-6 and TRBJ2-2; D gene uncertain. The CDR3 spans 16 residues. Looked up from germline, CDR1 is SGHDT and CDR2 is YYEEEE. V was shortened by 4 bases and J by 2 bases, with 15 bases between the two germline ends.